This T cell receptor (beta chain) was obtained from a study of T-cell memory formation after mild COVID-19. Study-wide context: TCR clusters were mostly confined to one donor each.

Regarding this clonotype: Antigen unknown.

The ends were cut back, 3 bases at V and 3 bases at J, with 14 bases in the middle. There are 15 residues in the CDR3. From germline, CDR1 is SGHTA and CDR2 FQGNSA. Study-wide points: The SARS-CoV-2 specificity of second-wave clones reaching peak at day 37 remained unverified. Some clones that responded turned up in pre-infection memory, which suggests that cross-reactive memory joined in.

TCR alpha and TCR beta cDNA libraries carrying sample barcodes and UMIs were produced by 5'RACE using constant-segment primers. TCRdb redid the calling of the 5' RACE reads with MiXCR, one entry per CDR3 protein. The sample contains a few hundred thousand distinct CDR3 sequences, roughly 20% of which appear only once. The chain couples TRBV7-2 to TRBJ1-1; no clear D. The clonotype originates from a man aged 18 to 29 who had mild COVID-19 (a few samples of this study predate the infection). Cell type and time point are not known. Sample: PBMCs or a T cell subset sorted from them (not recorded which). The DNA of the CDR3 is TGTGCCAGCAGCTTGGGCGGGGAAGGTGACACTGAAGCTTTCTTT. Its protein product is CASSLGGEGDTEAFF.